This TCR beta chain is drawn from a study of blood T cell repertoires in COVID-19. V was pared by 5 bases and J by 4 bases, with 20 bases between. Germline CDR1 and CDR2: SGHTA and FQGNSA. This CDR3 is built from 16 residues. Measured with immunoSEQ multiplex PCR; TCRdb has only the in-frame clones, and not every one. The sample shows over 100,000 clones, about 91% of them seen only once. The chain is built from TRBV7-2 and TRBJ1-1; D gene uncertain. Sequences were obtained from peripheral blood. The TCR sequence derives from a human donor in a cohort sampled during active COVID-19. CDR3 protein: CASSLSLQASGTEAFF. The CDR3 bases are TGTGCCAGCAGCCTCTCATTGCAAGCATCGGGCACTGAAGCTTTCTTT.